The 32 T cell receptor beta chains in this list originate from one sample, sequenced in a study of blood T cell repertoires in COVID-19. Assay: immunoSEQ multiplex PCR; the TCRdb copy retains only in-frame clones and omits some. The sample lists tens of thousands of clones; 80% to 90% were seen once. The sample comprised peripheral blood. Receptors were obtained from a woman of 80 years or more with active or convalescent COVID-19.

This clone was counted only a few times. One junction end does not reproduce the germline sequence, and a read error may be involved. This chain links TRBV6-2 or TRBV6-3 with TRBJ2-1, with TRBD2 identical over 11 bases. CDR3 length: 18 amino acids. From germline, CDR1 is MNHEY and CDR2 SVGEGT. CDR3 nucleotides: TGTGCCAGCAGTTACATCTTGGGACTAGCGGCCATCTACGATGAGCAGTTCTTC. Translated, it gives CASSYILGLAAIYDEQFF.

V and J are TRBV10-2 and TRBJ2-6; weak D call: TRBD1 (6 bases). The CDR3 has 16 residues. Per germline, CDR1 WSHSY and CDR2 SAAADI. V lost 6 bases, J lost 3 bases, and 15 bases lay in between. CDR3 amino acids: CASSEWGPVGANVLTF. CDR3 in DNA: TGCGCCAGCAGCGAATGGGGGCCGGTTGGGGCCAACGTCCTGACTTTC.

The rearrangement joins TRBV3-1 (or the pseudogene TRBV3-2) to TRBJ2-1, with 12 bases lining up with TRBD2. Germline V CDR1 and CDR2: LGHDT, YNNKEL (reference sequence). V was clipped by 1 base and J by 10 bases; unmatched bases: 8. This CDR3 contains 16 residues. CDR3 sequence (DNA): TGTGCCAGCAGCCAAGGGCTAGCGGGGGGGCCATGGGAGCAGTTCTTC. It translates to CASSQGLAGGPWEQFF.

V gene TRBV5-1 combines with J gene TRBJ2-7; maybe TRBD1 (6 bases). V gave up 3 bases and J gave up 2 bases, with 15 bases separating them. The CDR3 is 15 amino acids. CDR1 is SGHRS, CDR2 YFSETQ, per germline. The CDR3 loop is CASSSLDRVTYEQYF. The CDR3 region has the DNA TGCGCCAGCAGCTCCCTGGACAGAGTTACCTACGAGCAGTACTTC.

V usage is TRBV5-4 and J usage is TRBJ1-3; 7 bases match TRBD1. The CDR3 sequence is 16 residues long. Germline lookup yields CDR1 SGHNT and CDR2 YYREEE (reference sequence). With 4 bases clipped from V and 0 bases from J, the junction kept 7 bases outside the gene matches. CDR3 sequence (DNA): TGTGCCAGCAGCCAATCGGGACAGATCTCTGGAAACACCATATATTTT. Its translation is CASSQSGQISGNTIYF.

The chain is built from TRBV18 and TRBJ1-1; 9 bases map to TRBD1. With V trimmed by 3 bases and J by 3 bases, 5 bases remained unmatched. Germline V lookup: CDR1 KGHSH, CDR2 LQKENI. The CDR3 contains 15 residues. The CDR3 reads CASSPRQGEHTEAFF. The CDR3 coding sequence is TGTGCCAGCTCACCCCGACAGGGGGAGCACACTGAAGCTTTCTTT.

This sequence joins TRBV19 and TRBJ2-3, with TRBD2 matching over 12 bases. This CDR3 has 16 amino acids. Germline V gene lookup returns CDR1 LNHDA and CDR2 SQIVND (reference sequence). V shed 5 bases, J shed 1 base, and the junction held 4 bases outside the gene matches. The CDR3 DNA is TGTGCCAGTAGTGCGAGACTAGCGGGAGGCACAGATACGCAGTATTTT. It translates to CASSARLAGGTDTQYF.

V usage is TRBV2 and J usage is TRBJ2-6; D may be TRBD1 (6 bases). Germline lookup yields CDR1 SNHLY and CDR2 FYNNEI. Trimming stripped 6 bases from V and 0 bases from J, with 15 bases between. There are 17 residues in the CDR3. The CDR3 is CASRTGTPVSGANVLTF. The CDR3, as DNA: TGTGCCAGCAGAACCGGGACACCGGTCTCTGGGGCCAACGTCCTGACTTTC.

This clone was recorded a few times. The chain employs TRBV29-1 and TRBJ2-7; TRBD1 aligns across 8 bases. V gave up 6 bases and J gave up 3 bases; unmatched junction bases: 7. CDR3 size: 13 residues. The germline gives CDR1 SQVTM, CDR2 ANQGSEA. The CDR3 spells CSVRRTGNYEQYF. In nucleotides, the CDR3 is TGCAGCGTCCGAAGGACAGGGAACTACGAGCAGTACTTC.

The J gene is TRBJ1-2, the V gene TRBV29-1, with TRBD1 matching 9 bases. The CDR3 is made up of 14 amino acids. Germline values: CDR1 SQVTM, CDR2 ANQGSEA. The V gene end was trimmed by 7 bases and the J gene end by 7 bases; junction bases not matched to a gene: 13. Written as DNA, the CDR3 is TGCAGCGATATCACGACAGGGGGTTACTTTGGCTACACCTTC. Protein: CSDITTGGYFGYTF.

The genes are TRBV21-1 and TRBJ2-7; the DNA was not compared with TRBD1, the D call given in the table. TRBV21-1 is labeled a pseudogene. The CDR3 totals 14 residues. CDR3 DNA sequence: TGTGCCAGCAGGGTGACAGGGGAAGGGTACGAGCAGTACTTC. It encodes CASRVTGEGYEQYF.

This clone came up once. J is TRBJ2-1 and V is TRBV5-4; 12 nucleotides line up with TRBD2. The germline V gene has CDR1 SGHNT and CDR2 YYREEE (reference sequence). With V trimmed by 4 bases and J by 9 bases, 11 bases remained unmatched. The length of the CDR3 is 16 residues. The chain's CDR3 is CASSGRTSGALGEQFF. Here the CDR3 DNA reads TGTGCCAGCAGCGGTAGGACTAGCGGGGCGTTGGGTGAGCAGTTCTTC.

The chain has TRBV2 and TRBJ2-3; TRBD2 might be the D (6 bases). CDR1 is SNHLY, CDR2 FYNNEI, per germline. The V and J ends lost 7 bases and 3 bases respectively, with 14 bases between them. The CDR3 is 14 amino acids. The CDR3 loop reads CASIRGSSTDTQYF. The CDR3, as DNA: TGTGCCAGCATCCGGGGGAGTAGTACAGATACGCAGTATTTT.

This chain uses TRBV3-1 (or the pseudogene TRBV3-2) with TRBJ2-1; TRBD2 matches 9 bases. CDR3 length: 15 amino acids. Germline V gene sequence: CDR1 LGHDT, CDR2 YNNKEL (reference sequence). V shed 6 bases and J 4 bases; nucleotides not matched to a gene: 7. The DNA of the CDR3 is TGTGCCAGCAGGAGCGGCGGGGGGGTGTACAATGAGCAGTTCTTC. It encodes CASRSGGGVYNEQFF.

A single count supports this clone. The CDR3 protein is CASSESRWMGNEQFF. CDR3 sequence (DNA): TGTGCCAGCAGTGAATCCAGGTGGATGGGCAATGAGCAGTTCTTC. The chain links TRBV2 to TRBJ2-1; no definite D call. V gave up 2 bases and J gave up 6 bases, with 14 bases separating them. This CDR3 region has 15 residues. CDR1 is SNHLY and CDR2 is FYNNEI in the germline V gene. Supplemented by reference TRBV2 and TRBJ2-1, the full variable domain reads EPEVTQTPSHQVTQMGQEVILRCVPISNHLYFYWYRQILGQKVEFLVSFYNNEISEKSEIFDDQFSVERPDGSNFTLKIRSTKLEDSAMYFCASSESRWMGNEQFFGPGTRLTVL.

Remarks on this clone: The sample holds other DNA sequences that translate to the same CDR3. The genes are TRBV5-1 and TRBJ2-5; D is unresolved. Trimming stripped 0 bases from V and 5 bases from J, with 5 bases between. Germline V lookup: CDR1 SGHRS, CDR2 YFSETQ. This CDR3 region has 12 residues. CDR3 sequence reads: CASSLEAETQYF. DNA for the CDR3: TGCGCCAGCAGCTTGGAAGCGGAGACCCAGTACTTC.

The chain is built from TRBV5-1 and TRBJ1-3; D is uncertain. The CDR3 is made up of 14 amino acids. Trimming cost V 2 bases and J 4 bases, with 10 bases left between them. Germline CDR1 and CDR2: SGHRS and YFSETQ. CDR3 in DNA: TGCGCCAGCAGCTTAACGCGGGCAGGAAACACCATATATTTT. Its translation is CASSLTRAGNTIYF.

V usage is TRBV19 and J usage is TRBJ2-5, with 12 positions matching TRBD2. CDR1 and CDR2 (germline): LNHDA, SQIVND (reference sequence). The trim removed 5 bases at V and 6 bases at J, leaving 19 bases unmatched. The CDR3 runs to 19 residues. The CDR3 DNA follows: TGTGCCAGTAGTTTCTCCGGGACTAGCGGGCCCGGAGGACAAAAGACCCAGTACTTC. It encodes CASSFSGTSGPGGQKTQYF.

The rearrangement links TRBV11-2 to TRBJ2-7; the match to TRBD2 covers 10 bases. Per germline, CDR1 SGHAT and CDR2 FQNNGV. J lost 4 bases, V lost 1 base, and 7 bases had no gene match. The CDR3 is made up of 16 amino acids. The CDR3 bases are TGTGCCAGCAGCTTAGTTCTAGCGGGGGCCCAGTACGAGCAGTACTTC. Amino acid sequence: CASSLVLAGAQYEQYF.

This chain uses TRBV27 with TRBJ1-1, with D perhaps TRBD1 (5 bases). Germline loops: CDR1 MNHEY, CDR2 SMNVEV (reference sequence). Deletions cut 6 bases from V and 7 bases from J, with 15 bases between. This CDR3 comprises 13 residues. Here the CDR3 DNA reads TGTGCCAGCAGATCCCATGGGGGAGGTGAAGCTTTCTTT. As protein: CASRSHGGGEAFF.

The chain employs TRBV18 and TRBJ1-2, with TRBD1 matching 7 bases. Germline values: CDR1 KGHSH, CDR2 LQKENI. V gave up 6 bases and J gave up 6 bases; unmatched junction bases: 16. The CDR3 extends over 16 amino acids. The CDR3 sequence: CASSPLPSTGEDGYTF. The DNA of the CDR3 is TGTGCCAGCTCGCCTTTACCTTCCACAGGGGAGGATGGCTACACCTTC.

The chain employs TRBV7-8 and TRBJ1-1; 7 bases match TRBD1. Germline assignment: CDR1 SGHVS and CDR2 FQNEAQ. The CDR3 is 18 amino acids. J was trimmed by 6 bases and V by 2 bases; bases with no gene match: 18. CDR3 nucleotide sequence: TGTGCCAGCAGCTTACTCCGGACAGGTCGTGGGGATAGGTCTGAAGCTTTCTTT. Its translation: CASSLLRTGRGDRSEAFF. The full variable domain, completed using reference TRBV7-8 and TRBJ1-1, is GAGVSQSPRYKVAKRGQDVALRCDPISGHVSLFWYQQALGQGPEFLTYFQNEAQLDKSGLPSDRFFAERPEGSVSTLKIQRTQQEDSAVYLCASSLLRTGRGDRSEAFFGQGTRLTVV.

This rearrangement joins TRBV6-1 to TRBJ1-2, with 10 bases aligning to TRBD1. V dropped 2 bases and J dropped 8; count of bases not matched to a gene: 8. This CDR3 is 15 amino acids long. Germline CDR1 is MNHNS and CDR2 is SASEGT. The CDR3 DNA reads as TGTGCCAGCAGTGAAAGCGACAGGGGGCTGAGGGGCTACACCTTC. It translates to CASSESDRGLRGYTF.

The V gene is TRBV10-1, the J gene TRBJ1-4, with D possibly matching TRBD1 (5 bases). CDR1 and CDR2 from the germline V gene are WNHNN and SYGVQD (reference sequence). V gave up 2 bases and J gave up 4 bases, with 14 bases separating them. The CDR3 length is 16 residues. The CDR3, as DNA: TGCGCCAGCAGTGAGAGCCGACAGCAAGATAATGAAAAACTGTTTTTT. Translated, it gives CASSESRQQDNEKLFF.

This rearrangement joins TRBV6-6 to TRBJ1-3; D not resolved. The length of the CDR3 is 13 residues. Germline V gene lookup returns CDR1 MNHNY and CDR2 SVGAGI (reference sequence). The ends were cut back, 8 bases at V and 0 bases at J, with 8 bases in the middle. As DNA, the CDR3 is TGTGCCAGCTATATCAGCTCTGGAAACACCATATATTTT. It translates to CASYISSGNTIYF.

The CDR3 region has the DNA TGTGCCAGCAGTCCCAGGGGAGAGGGCACAGATACGCAGTATTTT. This encodes CASSPRGEGTDTQYF. V usage is TRBV6-5 and J usage is TRBJ2-3; perhaps TRBD1 as D (6 bases). V lost 5 bases to trimming and J lost 1 base, with 13 bases between them. Germline V gene sequence: CDR1 MNHEY, CDR2 SVGAGI. CDR3 size: 15 residues.

The J gene is TRBJ1-2, the V gene TRBV7-2; 9 bases map to TRBD1. V lost 5 bases, J lost 6 bases, and 4 bases stayed unmatched. The CDR3 runs 13 residues. Looked up from germline, CDR1 is SGHTA and CDR2 is FQGNSA. The CDR3 nucleotides read TGTGCCAGCAGCGATGGGACAGGGAATGGCTACACCTTC. Its translation is CASSDGTGNGYTF.

The chain links TRBV25-1 to TRBJ1-2; D call uncertain. V was cut by 3 bases and J by 4 bases, with 12 bases left in between. Looked up from germline, CDR1 is MGHDK and CDR2 is SYGVNS. The CDR3 runs to 14 residues. The CDR3 DNA reads TGTGCCAGCAGTGATTTATCTTCTGTCTATGGCTACACCTTC. Its translation is CASSDLSSVYGYTF.

This clone was counted between two and nine times. The chain couples TRBV11-3 to TRBJ2-7; TRBD1 matches at 10 bases. V was pared by 3 bases and J by 4 bases, with 6 bases of the junction left unmatched. Germline V gene data show CDR1 as SGHNT and CDR2 as YENEEA. This CDR3 contains 15 residues. The CDR3 coding sequence is TGTGCCAGCAGCTTCGGGACAGGGGCCCTTTACGAGCAGTACTTC. This sequence encodes CASSFGTGALYEQYF. The complete variable domain, with remaining parts taken from reference TRBV11-3 and TRBJ2-7, reads EAGVVQSPRYKIIEKKQPVAFWCNPISGHNTLYWYLQNLGQGPELLIRYENEEAVDDSQLPKDRFSAERLKGVDSTLKIQPAELGDSAVYLCASSFGTGALYEQYFGPGTRLTVT.

V and J are TRBV10-3 and TRBJ1-1, with TRBD1 matching 7 bases. Losses at the gene ends were 5 bases for V and 0 bases for J; bases not matched to a gene: 6. This CDR3 region has 15 residues. Germline-derived CDR1 and CDR2 are ENHRY and SYGVKD. The CDR3 sequence: CAISRTGEVNTEAFF. The CDR3 nucleotides are TGTGCCATCAGTCGAACAGGGGAGGTGAACACTGAAGCTTTCTTT.

V and J are TRBV5-4 and TRBJ2-7; 11 bases line up with TRBD2. V lost 3 bases and J lost 0; bases outside the gene matches: 2. The CDR3 spans 15 residues. Per germline, CDR1 SGHNT and CDR2 YYREEE (reference sequence). This CDR3 reads CASSSSGRPSYEQYF. CDR3 coding DNA: TGTGCCAGCAGCTCTAGCGGGAGGCCCTCCTACGAGCAGTACTTC.

This chain uses TRBV10-3 with TRBJ2-2, with 7 bases identical to TRBD1. The J segment lost 1 base and the V segment lost 8 bases, leaving 4 bases of the junction unmatched. The germline gives CDR1 ENHRY, CDR2 SYGVKD. CDR3 length equals 14 residues. The CDR3 nucleotides read TGTGCCATCGGGACAGTGGGGAACACCGGGGAGCTGTTTTTT. It yields the protein CAIGTVGNTGELFF.